The text below deals with one TCR beta chain. Its specificity is unknown. A far larger clone is one base from this, pointing to a likely read error. Described time point: newly diagnosed GD, antithyroid drugs for less than 3 months. PBMC-extracted RNA yielded the TCR library. This sample is part of a study of regulatory T cells in long-lasting Graves disease. HTBI primers from iRepertoire and Arm-PCR of CDR3 regions yielded the TCR beta libraries. MiXCR, applied by TCRdb to the multiplex PCR reads, yields one record per CDR3 protein. The data hold 350,000 to 500,000 distinct CDR3 sequences, with roughly 17% observed a single time. Study-wide results and caveats: Fewer public clonotypes were shared by new patients (approximately 1,000) than by persistent patients (about 2,700). With persistent disease, TRBV28, TRBJ1-2 and TRBJ2-5 were the favored segments.

Trimming pared 1 base from V and 14 bases from J, leaving 18 bases between. The CDR3 is 14 residues long. Germline loops: CDR1 SNHLY, CDR2 FYNNEI. These data were also reused for a study on T cells in Graves' hyperthyroidism and ophthalmopathy.

The chain is built from TRBV2 and TRBJ2-4, with D hard to call. This sequence was found in a young woman with Graves disease. The starting material was peripheral blood mononuclear cells (PBMCs), obtained at new diagnosis, from a patient treated with antithyroid drugs. The CDR3 sequence: CASSEGTTTPWEYF. CDR3 sequence (DNA): TGTGCCAGCAGTGAAGGAACCACGACGCCTTGGGAGTACTTC.